The 12 T cell receptor beta chains listed next were all sequenced from one sample in a study of cytotoxic CD8 clonotypes in ibrutinib-treated CLL. The assay was immunoSEQ multiplex PCR, and TCRdb's table has in-frame clones only and misses some. The table lists about 140,000 clones, approximately 80% of them singletons. Sequences were derived from PBMCs, sampled after 36 months of ibrutinib treatment. The receptors originated from a human donor with chronic lymphocytic leukemia.

This rearrangement joins TRBV7-8 to TRBJ1-2; D perhaps matches TRBD1 (5 bases). This CDR3 spans 14 amino acids. In germline, CDR1 is SGHVS, CDR2 FQNEAQ. V was shortened by 3 bases and J by 4 bases, with 12 bases between the two germline ends. The CDR3 reads CASSFSRGFYGYTF. CDR3 nucleotide sequence: TGTGCCAGCAGCTTTTCCCGGGGCTTCTATGGCTACACCTTC.

The V gene is TRBV5-1, the J gene TRBJ1-2; 7 nucleotides match TRBD1. V dropped 1 base and J dropped 8; count of bases not matched to a gene: 5. In germline, CDR1 is SGHRS, CDR2 YFSETQ. The CDR3 is 13 amino acids. CDR3 bases: TGCGCCAGCAGCTTGACAGGGGATGGGGGCTACACCTTC. Encoded protein: CASSLTGDGGYTF. The whole variable domain, remainder taken from reference TRBV5-1 and TRBJ1-2, is KAGVTQTPRYLIKTRGQQVTLSCSPISGHRSVSWYQQTPGQGLQFLFEYFSETQRNKGNFPGRFSGRQFSNSRSEMNVSTLELGDSALYLCASSLTGDGGYTFGSGTRLTVV.

The J gene is TRBJ2-7, the V gene TRBV6-5; TRBD1 matches at 10 bases. Germline V lookup: CDR1 MNHEY, CDR2 SVGAGI. The V segment lost 4 bases and the J segment 4 bases; nucleotides outside the gene matches: 4. This CDR3 spans 14 amino acids. This CDR3 is CASSFGTGAYEQYF. For the CDR3, the DNA is TGTGCCAGCAGTTTCGGGACAGGGGCGTACGAGCAGTACTTC.

The chain carries TRBV5-1 and TRBJ1-5; D is unclear. CDR1 is SGHRS, CDR2 YFSETQ, per germline. The V end lost 0 bases, the J end lost 0 bases, and 10 bases lay between the germline ends. The CDR3 extends over 16 amino acids. CDR3 loop: CASSLAGGYSNQPQHF. The CDR3 bases are TGCGCCAGCAGCTTGGCCGGTGGTTATAGCAATCAGCCCCAGCATTTT.

This clone turned up a few times. J is TRBJ2-7 and V is TRBV27; the match to TRBD1 covers 7 bases. CDR3 length: 13 amino acids. V gave up 5 bases and J gave up 4 bases; unmatched junction bases: 5. Germline V gene lookup returns CDR1 MNHEY and CDR2 SMNVEV (reference sequence). Here the CDR3 reads CASSPLTGYEQYF. For the CDR3, the DNA is TGTGCCAGCAGTCCCTTGACAGGGTACGAGCAGTACTTC.

The rearrangement joins TRBV28 to TRBJ1-3, with D possibly matching TRBD1 (5 bases). Germline CDR1 reads MDHEN; CDR2 reads SYDVKM. The CDR3 covers 15 residues. Trimming removed 4 bases at V and 5 bases at J, with 15 bases between. CDR3 in amino acids: CASSSTGARRNTIYF. In nucleotides, the CDR3 is TGTGCCAGCAGTTCTACCGGGGCCCGGAGAAACACCATATATTTT.

The chain recombines TRBV6-6 with TRBJ1-4; D may be TRBD1 (5 bases). V lost 6 bases, J lost 11 bases, and 16 bases lay in between. Germline-derived CDR1 and CDR2 are MNHNY and SVGAGI (reference sequence). The CDR3 is 13 amino acids. CDR3: CASRLSGGSKLFF. The CDR3 region has the DNA TGTGCCAGCAGACTCTCTGGGGGATCGAAACTGTTTTTT.

V and J are TRBV6-5 and TRBJ1-2; D gene unclear. V lost 0 bases, J lost 8 bases, and 19 bases lay in between. Per germline, CDR1 MNHEY and CDR2 SVGAGI. CDR3 length: 16 amino acids. CDR3 coding DNA: TGTGCCAGCAGTTACTCGACGGTGGCCGACCGTCGCGGCTACACCTTC. Translation gives CASSYSTVADRRGYTF.

The chain has TRBV10-3 and TRBJ1-1; D remains ambiguous. Germline-derived CDR1 and CDR2 are ENHRY and SYGVKD. The CDR3 length is 12 residues. Trimming shortened V by 2 bases and J by 3 bases, and 4 bases separated the two germline ends. The CDR3 loop reads CAISEGDTEAFF. The CDR3 bases are TGTGCCATCAGTGAGGGGGACACTGAAGCTTTCTTT.

The chain couples TRBV12-5 to TRBJ1-1; 7 bases agree with TRBD1. Trimming at V came to 3 bases and at J to 6 bases, leaving 7 bases not matched to a gene. The CDR3 has 14 residues. Germline V gives CDR1 LGHNT, CDR2 FRNRAP. CDR3 in amino acids: CASGLQGLYSEAFF. Here the CDR3 DNA reads TGTGCTAGTGGTTTACAGGGGCTATACTCTGAAGCTTTCTTT.

The chain is built from TRBV6-6 and TRBJ2-2; unclear D gene. CDR3 length: 13 residues. Germline CDR1 and CDR2: MNHNY and SVGAGI (reference sequence). V lost 4 bases to trimming and J lost 5 bases, with 8 bases between them. The CDR3 coding sequence is TGTGCCAGCAGTTCAACATATACCGGGGAGCTGTTTTTT. This codes for CASSSTYTGELFF.

Written as DNA, the CDR3 is TGTGCCACCAGCAGAGATAGTACAGGAAACAATGAGCAGTTCTTC. It yields the protein CATSRDSTGNNEQFF. The genes are TRBV15 and TRBJ2-1, with D maybe TRBD1 (5 bases). Per germline, CDR1 LNHNV and CDR2 YYDKDF (reference sequence). Between the trimmed V and J ends, which lost 0 bases and 5 bases, there was a span of 11 bases. The CDR3 contains 15 residues. Filled out from reference TRBV15 and TRBJ2-1, the complete variable domain reads DAMVIQNPRYQVTQFGKPVTLSCSQTLNHNVMYWYQQKSSQAPKLLFHYYDKDFNNEADTPDNFQSRRPNTSFCFLDIRSPGLGDTAMYLCATSRDSTGNNEQFFGPGTRLTVL.